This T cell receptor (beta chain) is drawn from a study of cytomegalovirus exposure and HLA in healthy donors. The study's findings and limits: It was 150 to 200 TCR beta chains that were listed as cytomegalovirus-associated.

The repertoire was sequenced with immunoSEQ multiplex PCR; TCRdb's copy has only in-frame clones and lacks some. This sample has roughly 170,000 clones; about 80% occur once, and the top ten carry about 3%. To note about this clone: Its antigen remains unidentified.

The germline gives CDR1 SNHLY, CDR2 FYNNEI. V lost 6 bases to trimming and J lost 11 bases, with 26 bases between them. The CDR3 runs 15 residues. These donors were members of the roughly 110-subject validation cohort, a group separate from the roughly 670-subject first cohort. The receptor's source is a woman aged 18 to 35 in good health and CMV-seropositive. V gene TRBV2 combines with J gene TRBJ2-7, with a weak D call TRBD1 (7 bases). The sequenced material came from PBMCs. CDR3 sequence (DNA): TGTGCCAGCAGGGACAAACAAACCACAGACAGGGAGGAGTACTTC. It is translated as CASRDKQTTDREEYF.